Reported below is one TCR beta chain. The sample comes from a study of blood T cell repertoires in COVID-19. Study at large: Specimens from acute and convalescent COVID-19 originated in the United States, Italy and Spain. T cells, B-cell-depleted T cells, or PBMCs supplied cDNA or gDNA.

Per the study methods: Scientists estimated how many nucleated cells there were by amplifying reference gene primers. Generated by immunoSEQ multiplex PCR, the TCRdb table keeps only in-frame clones and is missing some. V, J and clone size are those of that table, while D and trimming were read from the DNA. There are roughly 220,000 clones in the sample; less than 90% occur only once, and around 20% lies in the top ten. Per the germline V gene, CDR1 is PRHDT and CDR2 is FYEKMQ (reference sequence). This CDR3 comprises 12 residues. The V and J ends lost 4 bases and 3 bases respectively, with 7 bases between them.

The chain uses TRBV13 and TRBJ2-7; D remains ambiguous. Specimen: peripheral blood. This TCR was recovered from a man aged 25 to 40 with active or convalescent COVID-19. CDR3 protein: CASSSLFYEQYF. In nucleotides, the CDR3 is TGTGCCAGCAGCTCCCTCTTCTACGAGCAGTACTTC.